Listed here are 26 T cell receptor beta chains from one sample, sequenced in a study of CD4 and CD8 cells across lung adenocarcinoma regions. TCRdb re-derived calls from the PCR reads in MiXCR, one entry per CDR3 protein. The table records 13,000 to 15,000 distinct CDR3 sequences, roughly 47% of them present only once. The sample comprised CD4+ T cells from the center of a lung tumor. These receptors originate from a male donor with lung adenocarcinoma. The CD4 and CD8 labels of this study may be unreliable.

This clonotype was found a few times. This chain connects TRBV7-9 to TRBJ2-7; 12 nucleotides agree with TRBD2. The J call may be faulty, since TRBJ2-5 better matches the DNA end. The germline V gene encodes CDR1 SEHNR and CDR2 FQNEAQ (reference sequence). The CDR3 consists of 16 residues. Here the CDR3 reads CASSNKGLAGGKTQYF. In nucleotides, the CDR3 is TGTGCCAGCAGCAACAAGGGACTAGCGGGCGGAAAGACCCAGTACTTC.

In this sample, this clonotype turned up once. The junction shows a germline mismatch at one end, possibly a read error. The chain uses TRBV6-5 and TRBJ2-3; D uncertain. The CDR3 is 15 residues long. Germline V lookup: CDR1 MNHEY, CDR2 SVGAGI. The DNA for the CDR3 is TGTGCCAGCAGTTACTCGATGTCGCCCAAAGACACGCAGTACTTT. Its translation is CASSYSMSPKDTQYF.

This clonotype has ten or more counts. The chain's CDR3 is CASRRLAGGREQYF. The CDR3 nucleotides are TGTGCCAGCAGAAGACTAGCGGGAGGGCGCGAGCAGTACTTC. V usage is TRBV6-1 and J usage is TRBJ2-7, with 14 bases aligning to TRBD2. This CDR3 contains 14 residues. CDR1 and CDR2 from the germline V gene are MNHNS and SASEGT. V dropped 6 bases and J dropped 6; count of bases not matched to a gene: 4.

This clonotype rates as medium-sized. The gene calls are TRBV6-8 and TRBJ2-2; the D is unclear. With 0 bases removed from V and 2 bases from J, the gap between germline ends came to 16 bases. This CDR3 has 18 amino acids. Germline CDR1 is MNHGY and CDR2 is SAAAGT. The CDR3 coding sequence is TGTGCCAGCAGTTACTCGCGTTGGTCTTACGTAAACACCGGGGAGCTGTTTTTT. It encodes CASSYSRWSYVNTGELFF.

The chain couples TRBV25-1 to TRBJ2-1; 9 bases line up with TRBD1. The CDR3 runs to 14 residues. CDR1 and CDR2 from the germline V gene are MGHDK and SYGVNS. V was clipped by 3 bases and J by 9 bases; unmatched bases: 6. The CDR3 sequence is CASSDIQGAIEQFF. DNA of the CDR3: TGTGCCAGCAGTGACATACAGGGGGCCATTGAGCAGTTCTTC.

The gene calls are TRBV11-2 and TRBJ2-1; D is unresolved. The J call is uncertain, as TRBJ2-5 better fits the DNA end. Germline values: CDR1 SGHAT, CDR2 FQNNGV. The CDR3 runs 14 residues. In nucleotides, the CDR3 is TGTGCCAGCAGCTTAGGCGGAGCGCAAGAGACCCAGTACTTC. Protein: CASSLGGAQETQYF.

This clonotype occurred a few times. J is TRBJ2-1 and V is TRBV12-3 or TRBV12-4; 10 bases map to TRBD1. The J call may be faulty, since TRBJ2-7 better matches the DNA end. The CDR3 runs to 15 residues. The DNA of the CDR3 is TGTGCCAGCAGCCCCGGGACAGGGGAATTCTACGAGCAGTACTTC. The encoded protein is CASSPGTGEFYEQYF.

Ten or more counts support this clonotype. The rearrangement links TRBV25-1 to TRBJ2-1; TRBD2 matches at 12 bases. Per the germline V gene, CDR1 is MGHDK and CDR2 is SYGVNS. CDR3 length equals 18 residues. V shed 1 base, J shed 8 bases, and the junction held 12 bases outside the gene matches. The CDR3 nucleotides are TGTGCCAGCAGTGAATTGGGGCCTAGCGGGAGGGCTTCCTATGAGCAGTTCTTC. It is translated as CASSELGPSGRASYEQFF.

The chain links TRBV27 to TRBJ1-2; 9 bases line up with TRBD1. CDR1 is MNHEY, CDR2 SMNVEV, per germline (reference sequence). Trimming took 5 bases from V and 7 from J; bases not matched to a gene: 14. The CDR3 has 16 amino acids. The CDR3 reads CASSPRIRTGVGGYTF. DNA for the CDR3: TGTGCCAGCAGTCCACGTATCAGGACAGGGGTCGGTGGCTACACCTTC.

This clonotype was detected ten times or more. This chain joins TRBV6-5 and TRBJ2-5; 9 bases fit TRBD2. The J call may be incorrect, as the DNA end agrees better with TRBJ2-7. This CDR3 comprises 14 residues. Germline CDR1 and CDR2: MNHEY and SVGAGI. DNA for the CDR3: TGTGCCAGCAGTTACGGCGGGAGGGGATACGAGCAGTACTTC. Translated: CASSYGGRGYEQYF.

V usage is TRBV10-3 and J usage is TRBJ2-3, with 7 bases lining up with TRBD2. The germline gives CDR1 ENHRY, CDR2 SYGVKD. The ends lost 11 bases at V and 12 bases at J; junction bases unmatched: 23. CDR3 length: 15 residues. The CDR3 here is CAGGLGGRDPETQYF. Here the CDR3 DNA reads TGTGCCGGGGGTTTGGGGGGGAGGGACCCAGAGACCCAGTATTTT.

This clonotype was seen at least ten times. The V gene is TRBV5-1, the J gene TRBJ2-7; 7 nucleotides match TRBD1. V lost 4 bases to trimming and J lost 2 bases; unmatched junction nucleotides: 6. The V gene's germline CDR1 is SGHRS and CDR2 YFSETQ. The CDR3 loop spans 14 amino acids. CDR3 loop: CASSLDRVPYEQYF. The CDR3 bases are TGCGCCAGCAGCCTTGACAGGGTTCCCTACGAGCAGTACTTC.

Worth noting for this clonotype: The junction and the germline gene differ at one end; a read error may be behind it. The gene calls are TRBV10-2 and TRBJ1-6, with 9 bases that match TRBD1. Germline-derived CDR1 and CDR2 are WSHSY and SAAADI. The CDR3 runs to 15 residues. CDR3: CASSDGTGMIYEQYF. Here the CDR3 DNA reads TGCGCCAGCAGTGATGGGACAGGGATGATCTACGAGCAGTACTTT.

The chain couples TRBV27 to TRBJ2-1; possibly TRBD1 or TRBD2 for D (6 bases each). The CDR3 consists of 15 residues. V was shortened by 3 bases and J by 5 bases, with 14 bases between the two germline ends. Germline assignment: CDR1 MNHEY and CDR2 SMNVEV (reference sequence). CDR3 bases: TGTGCCAGCAGTTTCGGGGGCGACGGCAACAATGAGCAGTTCTTC. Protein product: CASSFGGDGNNEQFF.

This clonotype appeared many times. The CDR3 sequence: CASSLASSGRKGEQFF. The CDR3 DNA reads as TGCGCCAGCAGCTTGGCGTCTAGCGGGAGGAAGGGTGAGCAGTTCTTC. The rearrangement uses TRBV5-1 and TRBJ2-1; 11 bases match TRBD2. V lost 0 bases to trimming and J lost 9 bases; unmatched junction nucleotides: 8. Germline loops: CDR1 SGHRS, CDR2 YFSETQ. This CDR3 region has 16 residues. Full variable domain (outside the CDR3, taken from reference TRBV5-1 and TRBJ2-1): KAGVTQTPRYLIKTRGQQVTLSCSPISGHRSVSWYQQTPGQGLQFLFEYFSETQRNKGNFPGRFSGRQFSNSRSEMNVSTLELGDSALYLCASSLASSGRKGEQFFGPGTRLTVL.

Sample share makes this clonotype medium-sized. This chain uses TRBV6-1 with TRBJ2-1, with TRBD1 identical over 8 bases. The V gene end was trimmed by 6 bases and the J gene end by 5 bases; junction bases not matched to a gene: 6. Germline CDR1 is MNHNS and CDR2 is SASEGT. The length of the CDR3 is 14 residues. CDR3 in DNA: TGTGCCAGCAGGGACAGGGCTAGCGACAATGAGCAGTTCTTC. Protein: CASRDRASDNEQFF.

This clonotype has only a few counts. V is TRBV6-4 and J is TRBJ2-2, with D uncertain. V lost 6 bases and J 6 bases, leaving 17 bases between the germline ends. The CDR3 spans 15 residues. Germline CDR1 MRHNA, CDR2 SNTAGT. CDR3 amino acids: CASRPVGFGAGELFF. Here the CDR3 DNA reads TGTGCCAGCAGACCGGTGGGGTTTGGCGCCGGGGAGCTGTTTTTT.

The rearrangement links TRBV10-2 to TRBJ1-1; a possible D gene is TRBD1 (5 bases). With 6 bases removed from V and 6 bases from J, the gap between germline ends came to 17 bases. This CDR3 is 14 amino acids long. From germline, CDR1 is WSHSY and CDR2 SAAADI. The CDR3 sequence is CASSQYTGEAEAFF. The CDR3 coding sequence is TGCGCCAGCAGCCAGTATACAGGAGAGGCTGAAGCTTTCTTT.

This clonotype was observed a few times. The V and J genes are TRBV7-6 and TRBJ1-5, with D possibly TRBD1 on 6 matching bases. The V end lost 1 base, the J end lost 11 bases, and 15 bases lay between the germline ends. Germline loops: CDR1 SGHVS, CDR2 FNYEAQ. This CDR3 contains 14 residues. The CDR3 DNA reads TGTGCCAGCAGCTTAGATTCCGGGACATCGGCCCAGCATTTT. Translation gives CASSLDSGTSAQHF.

The CDR3 is CAISESGGKETQYF. CDR3 sequence (DNA): TGTGCCATCAGTGAGTCGGGAGGGAAAGAGACCCAGTACTTC. This chain links TRBV10-3 with TRBJ2-1; 7 positions agree with TRBD2. The closer fit of TRBJ2-5 to the DNA end suggests the J call may be wrong. This CDR3 has 14 amino acids. Germline V gene lookup returns CDR1 ENHRY and CDR2 SYGVKD.

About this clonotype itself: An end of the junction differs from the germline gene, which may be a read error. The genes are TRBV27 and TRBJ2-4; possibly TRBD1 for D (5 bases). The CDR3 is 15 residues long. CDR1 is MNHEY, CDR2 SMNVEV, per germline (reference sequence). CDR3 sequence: CARSSGMWSRNIQYF. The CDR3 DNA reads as TGTGCCCGCAGTTCAGGGATGTGGTCCAGAAACATTCAGTACTTT.

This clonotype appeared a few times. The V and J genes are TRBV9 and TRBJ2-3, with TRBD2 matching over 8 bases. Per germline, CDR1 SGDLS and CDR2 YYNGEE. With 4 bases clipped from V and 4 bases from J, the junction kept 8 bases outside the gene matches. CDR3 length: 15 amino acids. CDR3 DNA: TGTGCCAGCAGCTACAGCGGGAGTGAGCCAGATACGCAGTATTTT. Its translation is CASSYSGSEPDTQYF.

CDR3 DNA: TGTGCCAGCAGTGTGGCGGAGGGGGGGCGAAGCACAGATACGCAGTACTTC. Translated, it gives CASSVAEGGRSTDTQYF. This sequence joins TRBV25-1 and TRBJ2-3, with D perhaps TRBD2 (7 bases). The J call may be faulty, since TRBJ2-7 better matches the DNA end. Germline-derived CDR1 and CDR2 are MGHDK and SYGVNS. The CDR3 covers 17 residues.

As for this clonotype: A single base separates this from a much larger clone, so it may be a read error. In nucleotides, the CDR3 is TGTGCCAACAGCCCCACAGGGGACTATGGCTACACCTTC. Its translation is CANSPTGDYGYTF. This rearrangement joins TRBV6-1 to TRBJ1-2; 7 nucleotides line up with TRBD1. Germline V gives CDR1 MNHNS, CDR2 SASEGT. CDR3 length: 13 amino acids. V shed 10 bases, J shed 3 bases, and the junction held 8 bases outside the gene matches.

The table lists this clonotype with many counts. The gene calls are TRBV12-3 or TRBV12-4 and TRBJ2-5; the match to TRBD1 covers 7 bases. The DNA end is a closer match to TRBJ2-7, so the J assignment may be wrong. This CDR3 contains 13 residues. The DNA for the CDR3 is TGTGCCAGCAGTTTGGGACAGTTATACGAGCAGTACTTC. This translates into CASSLGQLYEQYF.

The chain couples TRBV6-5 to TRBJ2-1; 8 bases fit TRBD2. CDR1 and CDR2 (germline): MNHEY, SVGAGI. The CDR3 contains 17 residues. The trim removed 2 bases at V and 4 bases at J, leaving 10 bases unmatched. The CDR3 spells CASSYEPTSDAYNEQFF. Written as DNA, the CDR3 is TGTGCCAGCAGTTACGAGCCGACTAGCGACGCTTACAATGAGCAGTTCTTC.